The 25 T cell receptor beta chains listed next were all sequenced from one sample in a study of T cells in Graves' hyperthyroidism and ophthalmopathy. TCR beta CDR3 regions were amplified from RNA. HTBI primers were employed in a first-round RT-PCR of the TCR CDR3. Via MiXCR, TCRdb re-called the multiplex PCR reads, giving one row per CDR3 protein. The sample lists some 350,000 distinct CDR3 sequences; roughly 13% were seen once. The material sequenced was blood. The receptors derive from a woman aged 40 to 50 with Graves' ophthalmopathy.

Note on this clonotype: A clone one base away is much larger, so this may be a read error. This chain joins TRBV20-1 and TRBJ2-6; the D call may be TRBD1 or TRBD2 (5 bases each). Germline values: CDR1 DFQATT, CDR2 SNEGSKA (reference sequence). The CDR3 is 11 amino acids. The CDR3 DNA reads TGCAGTGCTGGGGGAGCCAGCGTCCTGACTTTC. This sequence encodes CSAGGASVLTF.

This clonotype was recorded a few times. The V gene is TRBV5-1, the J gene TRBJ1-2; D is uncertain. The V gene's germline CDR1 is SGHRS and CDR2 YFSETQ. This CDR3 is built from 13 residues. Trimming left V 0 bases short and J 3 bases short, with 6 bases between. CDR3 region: CASSLGRDYGYTF. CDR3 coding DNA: TGCGCCAGCAGCTTGGGCAGAGACTATGGCTACACCTTC.

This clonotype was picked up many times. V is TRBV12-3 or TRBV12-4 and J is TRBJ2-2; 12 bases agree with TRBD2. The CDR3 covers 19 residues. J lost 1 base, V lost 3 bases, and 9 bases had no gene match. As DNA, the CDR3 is TGTGCCAGCAGTTTGAGTCTAGCGGGAGGGCAAAGGAACACCGGGGAGCTGTTTTTT. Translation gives CASSLSLAGGQRNTGELFF.

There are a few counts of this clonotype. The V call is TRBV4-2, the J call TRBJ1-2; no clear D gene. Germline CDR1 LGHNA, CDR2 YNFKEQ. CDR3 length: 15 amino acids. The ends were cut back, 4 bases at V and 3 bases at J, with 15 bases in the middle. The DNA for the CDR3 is TGTGCCAGCAGCCGAATCGCGCGCGAAGACTATGGCTACACCTTC. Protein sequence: CASSRIAREDYGYTF.

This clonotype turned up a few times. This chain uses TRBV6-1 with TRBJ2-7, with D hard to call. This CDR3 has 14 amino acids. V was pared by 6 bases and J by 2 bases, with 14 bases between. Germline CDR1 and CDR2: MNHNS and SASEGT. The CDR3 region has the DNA TGTGCCAGCAGGGCTTCTGGTTCGGCCTACGAGCAGTACTTC. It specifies CASRASGSAYEQYF.

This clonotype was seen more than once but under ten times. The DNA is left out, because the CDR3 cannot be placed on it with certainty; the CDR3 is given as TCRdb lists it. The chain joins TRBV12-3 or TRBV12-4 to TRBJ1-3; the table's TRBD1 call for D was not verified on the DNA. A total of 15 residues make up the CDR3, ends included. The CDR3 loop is CASSHRVGVGNTTYF.

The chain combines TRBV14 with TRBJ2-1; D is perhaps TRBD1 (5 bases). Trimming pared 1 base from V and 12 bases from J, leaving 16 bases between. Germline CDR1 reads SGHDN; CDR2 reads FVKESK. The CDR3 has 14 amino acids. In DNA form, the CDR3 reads TGTGCCAGCAGCCAAGGGACAAAGGGGCGATGGCAGTTCTTC. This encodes CASSQGTKGRWQFF.

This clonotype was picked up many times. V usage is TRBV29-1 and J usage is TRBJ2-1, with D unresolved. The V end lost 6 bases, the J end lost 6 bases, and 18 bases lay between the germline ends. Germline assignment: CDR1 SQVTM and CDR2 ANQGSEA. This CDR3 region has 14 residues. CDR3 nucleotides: TGCAGCGTCCACGCCCCCCCTATGGCCAATGAGCAGTTCTTC. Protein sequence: CSVHAPPMANEQFF.

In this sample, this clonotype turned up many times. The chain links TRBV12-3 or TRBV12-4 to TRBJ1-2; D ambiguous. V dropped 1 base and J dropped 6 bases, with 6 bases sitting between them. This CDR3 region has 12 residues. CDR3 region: CASSLGQDGYTF. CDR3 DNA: TGTGCCAGCAGTTTAGGGCAGGATGGCTACACCTTC.

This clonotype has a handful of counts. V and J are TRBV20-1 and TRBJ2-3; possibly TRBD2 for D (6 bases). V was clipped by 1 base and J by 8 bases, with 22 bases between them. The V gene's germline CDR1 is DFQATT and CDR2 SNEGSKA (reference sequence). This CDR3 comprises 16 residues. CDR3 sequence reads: CSARANAGPLKSTQYF. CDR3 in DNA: TGCAGTGCTAGAGCAAATGCGGGGCCGCTTAAGAGTACGCAGTATTTT.

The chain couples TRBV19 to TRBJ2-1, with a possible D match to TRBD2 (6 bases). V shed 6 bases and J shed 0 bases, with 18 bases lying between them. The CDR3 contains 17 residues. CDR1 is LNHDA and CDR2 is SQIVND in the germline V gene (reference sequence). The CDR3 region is CASSRIGLLSSYNEQFF. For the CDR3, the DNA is TGTGCCAGTAGCCGCATCGGACTATTAAGCTCCTACAATGAGCAGTTCTTC. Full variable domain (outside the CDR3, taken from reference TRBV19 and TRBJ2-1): DGGITQSPKYLFRKEGQNVTLSCEQNLNHDAMYWYRQDPGQGLRLIYYSQIVNDFQKGDIAEGYSVSREKKESFPLTVTSAQKNPTAFYLCASSRIGLLSSYNEQFFGPGTRLTVL.

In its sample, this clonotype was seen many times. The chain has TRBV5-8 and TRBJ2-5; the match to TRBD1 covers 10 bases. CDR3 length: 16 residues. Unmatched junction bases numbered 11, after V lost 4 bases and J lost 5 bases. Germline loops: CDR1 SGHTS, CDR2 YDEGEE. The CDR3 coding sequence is TGTGCCAGCAGCGGCCCGACAGGGGGCCAAACGGAGACCCAGTACTTC. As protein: CASSGPTGGQTETQYF. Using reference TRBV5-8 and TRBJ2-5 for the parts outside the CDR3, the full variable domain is EAGVTQSPTHLIKTRGQQATLRCSPISGHTSVYWYQQALGLGLQFLLWYDEGEERNRGNFPPRFSGRQFPNYSSELNVNALELEDSALYLCASSGPTGGQTETQYFGPGTRLLVL.

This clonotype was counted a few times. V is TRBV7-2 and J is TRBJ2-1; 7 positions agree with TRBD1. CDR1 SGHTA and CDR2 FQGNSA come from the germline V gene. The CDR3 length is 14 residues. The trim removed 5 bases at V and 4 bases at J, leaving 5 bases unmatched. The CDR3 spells CASSRDRQYNEQFF. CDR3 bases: TGTGCCAGCAGCCGGGACAGACAATACAATGAGCAGTTCTTC.

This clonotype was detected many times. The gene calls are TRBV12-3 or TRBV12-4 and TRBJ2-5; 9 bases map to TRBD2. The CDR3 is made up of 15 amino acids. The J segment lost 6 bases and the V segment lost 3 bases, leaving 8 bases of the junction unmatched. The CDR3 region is CASSFGGGGGKTQYF. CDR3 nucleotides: TGTGCCAGCAGTTTTGGCGGGGGGGGCGGCAAGACCCAGTACTTC.

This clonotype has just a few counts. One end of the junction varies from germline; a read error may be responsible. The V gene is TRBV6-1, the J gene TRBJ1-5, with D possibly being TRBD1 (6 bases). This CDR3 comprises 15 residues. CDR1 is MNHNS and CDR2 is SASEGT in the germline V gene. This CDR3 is CASSVQQDSNRPQHF. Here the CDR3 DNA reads TGTGCCAGCAGTGTCCAACAGGACAGCAATCGGCCCCAGCATTTT.

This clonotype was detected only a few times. The CDR3 sequence is CASSPRGLNTQYF. Here the CDR3 DNA reads TGTGCCAGCAGCCCCAGGGGTCTGAATACGCAGTATTTT. The chain couples TRBV5-4 to TRBJ2-3; tentative D call: TRBD1 (6 bases). The CDR3 length is 13 residues. CDR1 is SGHNT and CDR2 is YYREEE in the germline V gene (reference sequence). The V end lost 4 bases, the J end lost 7 bases, and 13 bases lay between the germline ends.

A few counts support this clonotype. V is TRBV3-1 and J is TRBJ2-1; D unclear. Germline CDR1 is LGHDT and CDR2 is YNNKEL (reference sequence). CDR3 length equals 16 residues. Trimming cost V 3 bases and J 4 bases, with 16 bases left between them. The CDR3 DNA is TGTGCCAGCAGCCAGGGTGTTGGGGAACCATACAATGAGCAGTTCTTC. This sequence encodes CASSQGVGEPYNEQFF.

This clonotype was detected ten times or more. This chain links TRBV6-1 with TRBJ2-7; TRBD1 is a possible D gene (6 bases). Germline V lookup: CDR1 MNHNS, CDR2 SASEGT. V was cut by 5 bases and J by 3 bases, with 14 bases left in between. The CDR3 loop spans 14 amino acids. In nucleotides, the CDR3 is TGTGCCAGCAGTTCCCCCGGGACAAGCTACGAGCAGTACTTC. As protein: CASSSPGTSYEQYF.

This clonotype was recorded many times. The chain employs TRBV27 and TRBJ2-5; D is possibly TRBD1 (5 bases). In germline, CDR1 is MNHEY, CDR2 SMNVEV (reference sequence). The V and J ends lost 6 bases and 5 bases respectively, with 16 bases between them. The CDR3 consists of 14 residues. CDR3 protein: CASRTVGLSETQYF. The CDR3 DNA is TGTGCCAGCAGGACAGTGGGGTTGTCGGAGACCCAGTACTTC.

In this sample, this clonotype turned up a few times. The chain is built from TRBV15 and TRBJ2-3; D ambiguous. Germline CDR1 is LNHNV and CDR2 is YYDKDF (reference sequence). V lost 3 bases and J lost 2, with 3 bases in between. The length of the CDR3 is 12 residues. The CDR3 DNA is TGTGCCACCAGCAGTTACACAGATACGCAGTATTTT. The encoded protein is CATSSYTDTQYF.

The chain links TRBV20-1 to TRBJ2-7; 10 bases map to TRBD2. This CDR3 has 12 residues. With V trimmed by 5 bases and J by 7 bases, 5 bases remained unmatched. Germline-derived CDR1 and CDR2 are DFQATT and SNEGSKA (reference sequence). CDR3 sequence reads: CSASGTSVEQYF. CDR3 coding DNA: TGCAGTGCTTCCGGGACTAGCGTTGAGCAGTACTTC.

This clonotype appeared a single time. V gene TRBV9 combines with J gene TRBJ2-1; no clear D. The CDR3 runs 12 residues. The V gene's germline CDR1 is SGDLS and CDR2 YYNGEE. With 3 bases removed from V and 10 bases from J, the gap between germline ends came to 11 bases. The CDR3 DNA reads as TGTGCCAGCAGCGGGGCACCTGGGGAGCAGTTCTTC. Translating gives CASSGAPGEQFF.

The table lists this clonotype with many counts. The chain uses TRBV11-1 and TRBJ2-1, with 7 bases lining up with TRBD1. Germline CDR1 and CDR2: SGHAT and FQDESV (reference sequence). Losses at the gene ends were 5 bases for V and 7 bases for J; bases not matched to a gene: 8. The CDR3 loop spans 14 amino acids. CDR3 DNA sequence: TGTGCCAGCAGCAACAGACAGGGCAGGAATGAGCAGTTCTTC. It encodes CASSNRQGRNEQFF.

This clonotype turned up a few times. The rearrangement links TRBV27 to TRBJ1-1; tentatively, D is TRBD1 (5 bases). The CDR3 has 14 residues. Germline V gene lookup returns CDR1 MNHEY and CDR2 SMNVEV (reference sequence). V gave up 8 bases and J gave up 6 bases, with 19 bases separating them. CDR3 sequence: CASPTRKGRAEAFF. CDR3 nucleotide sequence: TGTGCCAGCCCGACCCGGAAGGGACGCGCTGAAGCTTTCTTT.

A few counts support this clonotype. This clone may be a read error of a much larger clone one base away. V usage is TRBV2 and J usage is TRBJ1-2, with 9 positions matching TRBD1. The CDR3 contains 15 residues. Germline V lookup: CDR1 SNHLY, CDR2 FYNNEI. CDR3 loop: CASSRGTGFNYDYTF. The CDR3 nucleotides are TGTGCCAGCAGTAGAGGGACAGGGTTTAACTATGACTACACCTTC.